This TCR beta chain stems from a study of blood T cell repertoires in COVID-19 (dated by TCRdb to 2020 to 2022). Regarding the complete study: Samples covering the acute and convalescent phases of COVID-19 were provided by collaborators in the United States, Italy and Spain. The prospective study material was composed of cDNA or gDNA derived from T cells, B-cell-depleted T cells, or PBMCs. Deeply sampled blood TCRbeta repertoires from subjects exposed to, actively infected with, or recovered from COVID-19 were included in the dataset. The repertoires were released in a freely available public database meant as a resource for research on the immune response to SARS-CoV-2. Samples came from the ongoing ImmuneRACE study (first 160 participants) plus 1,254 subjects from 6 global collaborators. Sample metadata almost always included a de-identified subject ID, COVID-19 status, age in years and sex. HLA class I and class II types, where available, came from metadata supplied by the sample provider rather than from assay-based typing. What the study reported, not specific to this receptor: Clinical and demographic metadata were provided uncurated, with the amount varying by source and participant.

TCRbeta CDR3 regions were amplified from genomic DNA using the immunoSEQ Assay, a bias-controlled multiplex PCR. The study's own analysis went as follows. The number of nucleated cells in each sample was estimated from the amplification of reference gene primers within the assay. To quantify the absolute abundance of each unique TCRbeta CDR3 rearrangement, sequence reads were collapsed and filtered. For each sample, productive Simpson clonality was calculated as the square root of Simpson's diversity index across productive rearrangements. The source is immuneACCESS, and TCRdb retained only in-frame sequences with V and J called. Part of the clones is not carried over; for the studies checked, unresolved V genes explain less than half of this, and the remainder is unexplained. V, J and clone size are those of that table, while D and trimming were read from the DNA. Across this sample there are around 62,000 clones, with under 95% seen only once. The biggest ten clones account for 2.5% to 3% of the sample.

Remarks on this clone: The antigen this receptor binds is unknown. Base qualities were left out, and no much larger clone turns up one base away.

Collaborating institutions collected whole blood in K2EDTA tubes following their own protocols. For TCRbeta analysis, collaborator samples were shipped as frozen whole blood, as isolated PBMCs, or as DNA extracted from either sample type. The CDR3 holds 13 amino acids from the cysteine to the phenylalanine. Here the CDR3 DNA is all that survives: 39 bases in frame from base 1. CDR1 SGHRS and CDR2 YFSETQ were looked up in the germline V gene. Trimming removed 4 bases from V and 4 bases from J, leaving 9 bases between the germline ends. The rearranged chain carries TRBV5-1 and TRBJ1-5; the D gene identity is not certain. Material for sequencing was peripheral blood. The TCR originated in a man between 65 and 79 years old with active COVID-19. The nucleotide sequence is TGCGCCAGCAGCGAACAACTAAATCAGCCCCAGCATTTT. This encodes CASSEQLNQPQHF.